Described below is a single TCR beta chain sequence and its context. Its cognate antigen is unknown. The analysis combined second doses at about 4 or about 12 weeks. The CDR3 totals 18 residues. Germline CDR1 SGHVS, CDR2 FQNEAQ. J lost 6 bases, V lost 5 bases, and 19 bases had no gene match. Sequencing was performed with immunoSEQ multiplex PCR; in TCRdb, only in-frame clones are kept and a portion is missing. The sample gives roughly 110,000 clones, around 90% of which show up once; roughly 6.2% is in the top ten. The sample originates from a study of T cell responses to AZD1222 COVID-19 vaccine. Study-level findings and limits: Repertoires were sampled only after the peak T cell response. White British people made up most donors, females outnumbered males, and clonal diversity was possibly underestimated.

This clonotype originated in an adult who received the AZD1222 COVID-19 vaccine. The sample here was peripheral blood, taken 28 days after the second AZD1222 dose. The rearrangement uses TRBV7-8 and TRBJ1-2; 9 nucleotides line up with TRBD1. CDR3 nucleotides: TGTGCCAGCAGCCCTAGGGCCGGGACAGGGCCTAGAAAGAATGGCTACACCTTC. Translation: CASSPRAGTGPRKNGYTF.